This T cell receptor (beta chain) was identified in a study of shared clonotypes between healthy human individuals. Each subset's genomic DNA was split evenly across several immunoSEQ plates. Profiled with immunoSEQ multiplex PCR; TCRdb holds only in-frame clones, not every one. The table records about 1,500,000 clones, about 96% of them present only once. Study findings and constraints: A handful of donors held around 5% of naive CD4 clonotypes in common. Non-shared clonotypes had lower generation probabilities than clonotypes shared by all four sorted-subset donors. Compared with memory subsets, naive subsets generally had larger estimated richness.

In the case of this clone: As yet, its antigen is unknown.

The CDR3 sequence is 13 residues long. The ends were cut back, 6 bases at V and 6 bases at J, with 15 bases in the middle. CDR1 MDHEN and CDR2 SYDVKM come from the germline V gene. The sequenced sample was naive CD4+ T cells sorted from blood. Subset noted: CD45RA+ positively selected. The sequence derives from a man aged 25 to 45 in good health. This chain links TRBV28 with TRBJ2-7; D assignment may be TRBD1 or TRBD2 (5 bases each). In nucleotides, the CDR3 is TGTGCCAGCAGGCCTCCAGGGACCGGCGAGCAGTACTTC. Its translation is CASRPPGTGEQYF.